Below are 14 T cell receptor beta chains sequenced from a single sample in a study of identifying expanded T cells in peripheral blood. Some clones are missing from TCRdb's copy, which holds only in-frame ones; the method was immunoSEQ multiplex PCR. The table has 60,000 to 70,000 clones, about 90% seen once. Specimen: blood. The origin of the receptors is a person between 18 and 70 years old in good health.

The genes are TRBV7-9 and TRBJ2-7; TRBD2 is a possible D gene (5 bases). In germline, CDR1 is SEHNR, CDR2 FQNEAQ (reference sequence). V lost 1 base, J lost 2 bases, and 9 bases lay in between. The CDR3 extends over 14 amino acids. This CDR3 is CASSLGSGAYEQYF. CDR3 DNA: TGTGCCAGCAGCTTAGGGTCCGGGGCCTACGAGCAGTACTTC.

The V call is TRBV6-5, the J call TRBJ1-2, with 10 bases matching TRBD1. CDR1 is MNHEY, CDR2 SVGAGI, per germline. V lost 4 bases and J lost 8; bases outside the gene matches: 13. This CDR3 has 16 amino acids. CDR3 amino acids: CASSWETGGAGSGYTF. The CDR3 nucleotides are TGTGCCAGCAGTTGGGAGACAGGGGGCGCCGGGTCAGGCTACACCTTC.

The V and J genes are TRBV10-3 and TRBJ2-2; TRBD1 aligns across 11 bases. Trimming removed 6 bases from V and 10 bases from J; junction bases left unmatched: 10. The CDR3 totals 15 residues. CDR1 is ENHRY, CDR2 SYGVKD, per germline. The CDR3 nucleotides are TGTGCCATCAGGCCGGGACAGGGGGATCCCCCGGAGCTGTTTTTT. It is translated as CAIRPGQGDPPELFF.

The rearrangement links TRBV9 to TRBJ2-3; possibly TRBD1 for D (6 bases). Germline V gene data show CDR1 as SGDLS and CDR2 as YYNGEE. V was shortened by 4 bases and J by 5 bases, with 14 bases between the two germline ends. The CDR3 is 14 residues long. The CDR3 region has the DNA TGTGCCAGCAGCTCAGGACAGTGGGGAGATACGCAGTATTTT. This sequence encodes CASSSGQWGDTQYF.

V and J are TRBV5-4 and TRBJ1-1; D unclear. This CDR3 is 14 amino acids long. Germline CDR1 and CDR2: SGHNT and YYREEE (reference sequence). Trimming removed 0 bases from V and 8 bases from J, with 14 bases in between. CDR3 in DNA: TGTGCCAGCAGCTTGGATCCTGGGGTACGGGAAGCTTTCTTT. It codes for CASSLDPGVREAFF.

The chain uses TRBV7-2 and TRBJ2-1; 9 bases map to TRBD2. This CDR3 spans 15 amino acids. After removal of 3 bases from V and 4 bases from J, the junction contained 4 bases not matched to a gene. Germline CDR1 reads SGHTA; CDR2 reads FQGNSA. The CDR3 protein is CASSLEGLAYNEQFF. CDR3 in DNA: TGTGCCAGCAGCTTGGAGGGACTAGCTTACAATGAGCAGTTCTTC.

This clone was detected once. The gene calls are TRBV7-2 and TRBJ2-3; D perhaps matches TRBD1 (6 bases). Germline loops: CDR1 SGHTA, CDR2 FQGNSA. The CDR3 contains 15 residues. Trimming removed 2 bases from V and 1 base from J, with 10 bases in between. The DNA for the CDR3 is TGTGCCAGCAGCTTAACAGGGAAGGGCACAGATACGCAGTATTTT. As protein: CASSLTGKGTDTQYF.

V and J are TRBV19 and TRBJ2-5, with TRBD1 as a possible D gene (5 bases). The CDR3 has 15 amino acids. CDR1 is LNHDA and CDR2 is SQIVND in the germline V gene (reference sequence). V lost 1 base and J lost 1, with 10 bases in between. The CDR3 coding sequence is TGTGCCAGTAGTATAGTCAGGGCCGCCCAAGAGACCCAGTACTTC. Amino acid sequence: CASSIVRAAQETQYF. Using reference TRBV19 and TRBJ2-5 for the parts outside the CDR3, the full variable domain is DGGITQSPKYLFRKEGQNVTLSCEQNLNHDAMYWYRQDPGQGLRLIYYSQIVNDFQKGDIAEGYSVSREKKESFPLTVTSAQKNPTAFYLCASSIVRAAQETQYFGPGTRLLVL.

The CDR3 sequence: CASSLGGRVGKQYF. CDR3 coding DNA: TGTGCCAGCAGCTTGGGTGGCAGGGTGGGGAAGCAGTACTTC. This chain joins TRBV5-6 and TRBJ2-7; perhaps TRBD1 as D (5 bases). V lost 0 bases, J lost 8 bases, and 15 bases lay in between. Per the germline V gene, CDR1 is SGHDT and CDR2 is YYEEEE. The CDR3 spans 14 residues.

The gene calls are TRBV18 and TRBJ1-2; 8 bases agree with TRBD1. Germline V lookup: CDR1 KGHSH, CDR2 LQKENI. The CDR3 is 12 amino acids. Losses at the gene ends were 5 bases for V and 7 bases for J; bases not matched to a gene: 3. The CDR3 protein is CASSSGQGGYTF. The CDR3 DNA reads TGTGCCAGCTCATCTGGACAGGGTGGCTACACCTTC.

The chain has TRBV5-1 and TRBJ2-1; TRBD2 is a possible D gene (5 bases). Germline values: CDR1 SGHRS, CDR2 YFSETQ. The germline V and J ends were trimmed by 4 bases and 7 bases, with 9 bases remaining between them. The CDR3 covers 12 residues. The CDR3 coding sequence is TGCGCCAGCAGCAGTCGGGGTAATGAGCAGTTCTTC. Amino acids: CASSSRGNEQFF.

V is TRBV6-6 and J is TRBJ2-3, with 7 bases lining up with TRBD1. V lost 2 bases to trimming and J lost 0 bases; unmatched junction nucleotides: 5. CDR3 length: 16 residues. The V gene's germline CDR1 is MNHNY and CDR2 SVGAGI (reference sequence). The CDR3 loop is CASSYPGTESTDTQYF. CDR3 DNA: TGTGCCAGCAGTTACCCCGGGACAGAGAGCACAGATACGCAGTATTTT.

Here the CDR3 DNA reads TGTGCCAGCAGCCCGGGACAGGGGGCGACCGGGGAGCTGTTTTTT. Translating it yields CASSPGQGATGELFF. The rearrangement uses TRBV6-4 and TRBJ2-2, with TRBD1 matching over 12 bases. This CDR3 spans 15 amino acids. Germline trimming cut 6 bases from V and 5 bases from J; bases unmatched to any gene: 4. Germline values: CDR1 MRHNA, CDR2 SNTAGT.

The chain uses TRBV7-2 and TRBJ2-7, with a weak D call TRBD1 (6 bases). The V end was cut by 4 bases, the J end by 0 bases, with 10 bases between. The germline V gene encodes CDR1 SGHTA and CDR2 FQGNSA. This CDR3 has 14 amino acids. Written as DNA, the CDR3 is TGTGCCAGCAGCTCTCGACAGGCCTCCTACGAGCAGTACTTC. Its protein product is CASSSRQASYEQYF.